This TCR beta chain is drawn from a study of regulatory T cells in long-lasting Graves disease (TCRdb year 2021). In terms of the full investigation: To count as having persistent Graves' disease, a patient had to have received antithyroid drug treatment for over 5 years with TSH receptor autoantibodies remaining persistently positive. A total of around 33 samples underwent TCR sequencing, from about 13 patients with persistent Graves' disease and 20 patients with newly diagnosed Graves' disease. The study took place in China and was registered as a clinical trial. Peripheral blood TCR sequencing and RNA sequencing compared persistent Graves' disease patients with newly diagnosed Graves' disease patients. In the clinical cohort, patients with persistent Graves' disease had used antithyroid drugs for an average of around 10 years. Overall results and qualifications from the work: The authors noted that the small sample size was a limitation that may lower accuracy. The study examined only peripheral blood because the primary lesion, thyroid tissue, could not be accessed. More public clonotypes were shared among persistent patients (fewer than 3,000) than among newly diagnosed patients (under 1,000). Compared with newly diagnosed patients, persistent Graves' disease patients had lower TCR Shannon entropy and fewer highly expanded clones, which suggests clonal expansion. Only the TCR beta chain was sequenced and analyzed.

Library generation was performed with multiplex PCR. The sequencer was an Illumina HiSeq 4000. CDR3 regions were amplified by Arm-PCR with iRepertoire HTBI primers to construct TCR beta libraries. Gel purification was performed on PCR products prior to sequencing. Concerning the study's data processing: Across samples, 55 to 80 TRBV and 14 TRBJ segments were identified and used for gene usage analysis of CDR3 amino acid clonotypes. COPE and FqMerger were used to merge the filtered high-quality paired reads into contigs. BLAST was used to align contigs to the IMGT TRBV, TRBD and TRBJ reference genes, and CDR3 was defined following IMGT. Any clonotype with a frequency above 0.1% was counted as a highly expanded clone. Shannon entropy served as the measure of repertoire diversity, while the Gini coefficient captured V-J evenness. A clonotype found in more than one individual was treated as public. The public reads were reanalyzed by TCRdb: fastp trimming at Q25, MiXCR alignment, in-frame beta chains only. Records with the same CDR3 protein are collapsed into one entry carrying the most frequent genes and DNA. Clone size and V and J calls follow TCRdb, not the original study. The sample data list a few hundred thousand distinct CDR3 sequences, and about a quarter of these were observed just once. The ten largest clones take up about a quarter of the sample.

Read against the paper, the sample's time point label means: persistent/refractory GD, antithyroid drugs over 5 years with positive TRAb. RNA was extracted from PBMCs in TRIzol for both TCR sequencing and RNA sequencing. The diagnosis of Graves' disease was made according to American Thyroid Association guidelines. Recruitment of patients was carried out at an endocrinology department in Xi'an, China. From each patient, about 8.9 milliliters of peripheral blood was collected into an EDTA anticoagulant tube. PBMCs were isolated by Ficoll Paque Plus density gradient separation without further T cell sorting. RNA quality was checked with an Agilent 2100 Bioanalyzer and agarose gel, and concentration with a NanoDrop 2000. Remarks on this clonotype: Its specific antigen is unknown. No quality values exist for individual bases; no much larger clone is one base distant.

The receptor was derived from a female donor with Graves disease. The specimen comprised peripheral blood mononuclear cells (PBMCs), sampled when the disease was refractory, from a patient treated with antithyroid drugs.

The nucleotide sequence reads as follows: TGCGCCAGCACTCCTAGCGGGTCGAACACCGGGGAGCTGTTTTTT. Its protein product is CASTPSGSNTGELFF. Recombination connected TRBV5-1 to TRBJ2-2, with 8 junctional bases fitting TRBD2. CDR1 and CDR2, per the germline V gene, are SGHRS and YFSETQ. The CDR3 measures 15 amino acids from cysteine to phenylalanine. Only the CDR3 portion is preserved as DNA: 45 bases, with reading frame beginning at the first base. Trimming leaves V shorter by 6 bases and J shorter by 0 bases, with the junction holding 4 bases beyond the gene matches.